A selection of T cell receptor beta chains follows, all from one sample in a study of T cell repertoires in cytomegalovirus infection. TCRdb re-derived calls from the reads in MiXCR, one entry per CDR3 protein. Of about 360,000 distinct CDR3 sequences in the sample, 15% to 20% were seen once. The sample comprised PBMCs. The receptor set was obtained from a human donor in good health (CMV status not recorded). Some clones in this sample may be carry-over from other donors' samples. Each CDR3 is given without its conserved first and last residue. The D gene is left open where the match is weak.

v_call: TRBV5-6; j_call: TRBJ2-1; d_call: .; cdr3_aa: ASSARTREQF
v_call: TRBV20-1; j_call: TRBJ1-5; d_call: TRBD1; cdr3_aa: SATGQGGNQPQH
v_call: TRBV5-6; j_call: TRBJ2-1; d_call: .; cdr3_aa: ASSGVTGSSYNEQF
v_call: TRBV5-1; j_call: TRBJ1-6; d_call: TRBD1; cdr3_aa: ASSSTGVSYNSPLH
v_call: TRBV4-1; j_call: TRBJ2-5; d_call: .; cdr3_aa: ASSLPGVSGETQY
v_call: TRBV6-1; j_call: TRBJ1-1; d_call: .; cdr3_aa: ASSAQSINTEAF
v_call: TRBV7-2; j_call: TRBJ2-3; d_call: .; cdr3_aa: ASSSSPGLTDTQY
v_call: TRBV4-1; j_call: TRBJ2-3; d_call: .; cdr3_aa: ASSQGGGGTTDTQY
v_call: TRBV15; j_call: TRBJ2-7; d_call: TRBD2; cdr3_aa: ATSRAGTSRYEQY
v_call: TRBV10-3; j_call: TRBJ2-3; d_call: TRBD2; cdr3_aa: AIRAGLAGPTDTQY
v_call: TRBV7-8; j_call: TRBJ2-2; d_call: TRBD2; cdr3_aa: ASRPRGTNTGELF
v_call: TRBV7-2; j_call: TRBJ2-3; d_call: .; cdr3_aa: ASSLVDRTDTQY
v_call: TRBV19; j_call: TRBJ2-7; d_call: TRBD2; cdr3_aa: ASSIVALAEHSYEQY
v_call: TRBV7-9; j_call: TRBJ2-2; d_call: .; cdr3_aa: ASSQIPQGLNTGELF
v_call: TRBV10-3; j_call: TRBJ2-7; d_call: .; cdr3_aa: AISESTTAYEQY
v_call: TRBV6-2/TRBV6-3; j_call: TRBJ1-1; d_call: .; cdr3_aa: ASSQLLLRDRNTEAF
v_call: TRBV2; j_call: TRBJ1-6; d_call: .; cdr3_aa: ASKSYNSPLH
v_call: TRBV7-9; j_call: TRBJ2-5; d_call: .; cdr3_aa: ASSLLFMDNQETQY
v_call: TRBV6-1; j_call: TRBJ2-7; d_call: .; cdr3_aa: ASSEAGMIYEQY
v_call: TRBV29-1; j_call: TRBJ1-2; d_call: .; cdr3_aa: SVERILYGYT
v_call: TRBV7-8; j_call: TRBJ2-3; d_call: TRBD2; cdr3_aa: ASSFSGATSTDTQY
v_call: TRBV12-3/TRBV12-4; j_call: TRBJ2-5; d_call: .; cdr3_aa: ASKGTGETQY
v_call: TRBV6-1; j_call: TRBJ1-4; d_call: .; cdr3_aa: ASGGGTIREKLF
v_call: TRBV6-2/TRBV6-3; j_call: TRBJ2-5; d_call: .; cdr3_aa: ASSIREQETQY
v_call: TRBV15; j_call: TRBJ2-1; d_call: .; cdr3_aa: ATSRDPSVGEQF
v_call: TRBV7-9; j_call: TRBJ1-3; d_call: .; cdr3_aa: ASSSRGANSGNTIY
v_call: TRBV5-5; j_call: TRBJ2-3; d_call: .; cdr3_aa: ASSLGFPDTQY
v_call: TRBV7-9; j_call: TRBJ2-7; d_call: TRBD2; cdr3_aa: ASSLDGLAGGHEQY
v_call: TRBV7-2; j_call: TRBJ2-3; d_call: .; cdr3_aa: ASSFIRRVDTQY
v_call: TRBV7-2; j_call: TRBJ2-7; d_call: TRBD1; cdr3_aa: ASSFGTASYEQY
v_call: TRBV29-1; j_call: TRBJ1-2; d_call: .; cdr3_aa: SVEGGGGGGYT
v_call: TRBV14; j_call: TRBJ2-3; d_call: TRBD2; cdr3_aa: ASSLSLADTDTQY
v_call: TRBV6-1; j_call: TRBJ2-1; d_call: .; cdr3_aa: ASSPGHAANNEQF
v_call: TRBV2; j_call: TRBJ1-6; d_call: TRBD1; cdr3_aa: ASSSGTGSSPLH
v_call: TRBV14; j_call: TRBJ2-7; d_call: .; cdr3_aa: ASSPQWKREEQY
v_call: TRBV29-1; j_call: TRBJ2-1; d_call: TRBD2; cdr3_aa: SVYSGGGFEQF
v_call: TRBV2; j_call: TRBJ2-1; d_call: .; cdr3_aa: AGTPDLNEQF